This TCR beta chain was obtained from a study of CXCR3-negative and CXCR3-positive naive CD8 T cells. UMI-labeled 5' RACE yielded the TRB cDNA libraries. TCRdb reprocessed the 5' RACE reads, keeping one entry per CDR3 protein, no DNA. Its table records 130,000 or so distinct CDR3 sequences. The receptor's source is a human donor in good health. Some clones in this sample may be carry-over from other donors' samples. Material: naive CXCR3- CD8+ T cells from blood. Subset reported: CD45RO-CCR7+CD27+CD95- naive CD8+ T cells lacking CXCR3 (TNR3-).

The CDR3 loop reads CASSQSGTALEQYF. This sequence joins TRBV4-2 and TRBJ2-7; TCRdb lists TRBD1, though no DNA is available to test this call. The germline gives CDR1 LGHNA, CDR2 YNFKEQ. This CDR3 comprises 14 residues.